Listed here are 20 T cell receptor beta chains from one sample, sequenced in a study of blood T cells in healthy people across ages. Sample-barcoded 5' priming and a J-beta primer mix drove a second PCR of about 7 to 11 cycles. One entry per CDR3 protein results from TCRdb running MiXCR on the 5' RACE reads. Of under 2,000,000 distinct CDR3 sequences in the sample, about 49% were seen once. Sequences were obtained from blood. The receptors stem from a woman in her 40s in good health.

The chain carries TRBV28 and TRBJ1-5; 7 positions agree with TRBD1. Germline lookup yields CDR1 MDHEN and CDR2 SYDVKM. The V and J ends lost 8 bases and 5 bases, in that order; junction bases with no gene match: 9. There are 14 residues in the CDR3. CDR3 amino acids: CASWEQGTYQPQHF. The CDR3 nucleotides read TGTGCCAGCTGGGAACAGGGGACCTATCAGCCCCAGCATTTT.

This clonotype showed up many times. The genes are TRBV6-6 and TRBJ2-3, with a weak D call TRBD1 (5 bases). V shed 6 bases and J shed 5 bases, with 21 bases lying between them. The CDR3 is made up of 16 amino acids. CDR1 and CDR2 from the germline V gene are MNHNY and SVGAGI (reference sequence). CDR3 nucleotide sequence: TGTGCCAGCAGGGGGCTAAAGGGGTCGACGGGAGATACGCAGTATTTT. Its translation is CASRGLKGSTGDTQYF.

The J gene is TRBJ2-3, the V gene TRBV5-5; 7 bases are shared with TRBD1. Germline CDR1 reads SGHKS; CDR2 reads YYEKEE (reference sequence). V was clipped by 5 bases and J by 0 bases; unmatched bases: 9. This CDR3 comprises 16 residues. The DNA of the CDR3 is TGTGCCAGCAGGAAAGGGACAGTACCTAGCACAGATACGCAGTATTTT. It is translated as CASRKGTVPSTDTQYF.

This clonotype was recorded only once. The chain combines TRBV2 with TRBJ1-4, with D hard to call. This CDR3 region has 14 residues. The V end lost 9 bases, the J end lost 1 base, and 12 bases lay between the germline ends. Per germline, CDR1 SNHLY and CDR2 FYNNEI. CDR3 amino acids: CARGDGVTNEKLFF. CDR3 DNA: TGTGCCAGGGGTGACGGGGTAACTAATGAAAAACTGTTTTTT.

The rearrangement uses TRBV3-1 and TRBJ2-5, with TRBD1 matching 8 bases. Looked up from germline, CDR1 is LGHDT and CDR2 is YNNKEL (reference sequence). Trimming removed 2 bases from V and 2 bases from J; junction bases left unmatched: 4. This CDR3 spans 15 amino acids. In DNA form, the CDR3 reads TGTGCCAGCAGCCAATTCCGGACAGGGCAAGAGACCCAGTACTTC. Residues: CASSQFRTGQETQYF.

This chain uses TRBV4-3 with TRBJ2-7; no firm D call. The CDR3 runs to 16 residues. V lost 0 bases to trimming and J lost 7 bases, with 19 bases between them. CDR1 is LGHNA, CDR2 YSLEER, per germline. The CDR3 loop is CASSQDARSPPGEQYF. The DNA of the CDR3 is TGCGCCAGCAGCCAAGATGCAAGGTCCCCTCCCGGGGAGCAGTACTTC.

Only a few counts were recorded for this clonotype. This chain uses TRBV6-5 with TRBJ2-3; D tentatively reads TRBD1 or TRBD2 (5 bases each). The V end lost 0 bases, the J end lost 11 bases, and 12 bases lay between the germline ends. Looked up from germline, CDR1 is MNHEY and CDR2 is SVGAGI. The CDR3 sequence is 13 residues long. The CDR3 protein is CASSYSGDRQQYF. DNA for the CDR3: TGTGCCAGCAGTTACTCGGGGGATAGACAGCAGTATTTT.

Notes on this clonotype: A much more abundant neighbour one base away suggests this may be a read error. The CDR3 here is CAGSSLAGPQETQYF. CDR3 DNA sequence: TGTGCCGGCAGCTCCCTAGCGGGGCCCCAAGAGACCCAGTACTTC. The V call is TRBV7-2, the J call TRBJ2-5, with 9 bases fitting TRBD2. CDR3 length: 15 amino acids. In germline, CDR1 is SGHTA, CDR2 FQGNSA.

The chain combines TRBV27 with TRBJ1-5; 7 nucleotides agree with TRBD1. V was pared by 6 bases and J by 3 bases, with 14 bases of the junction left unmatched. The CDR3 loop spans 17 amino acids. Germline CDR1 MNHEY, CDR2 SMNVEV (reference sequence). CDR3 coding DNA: TGTGCCAGCAGGCTTGAGAGTACCGGACAGGTCAATCAGCCCCAGCATTTT. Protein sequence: CASRLESTGQVNQPQHF.

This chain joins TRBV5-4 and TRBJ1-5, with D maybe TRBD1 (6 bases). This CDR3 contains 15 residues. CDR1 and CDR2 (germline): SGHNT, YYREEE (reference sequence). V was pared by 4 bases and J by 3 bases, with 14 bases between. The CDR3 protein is CASSPLDSHNQPQHF. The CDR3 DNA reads TGTGCCAGCAGCCCTTTGGACAGCCACAATCAGCCCCAGCATTTT. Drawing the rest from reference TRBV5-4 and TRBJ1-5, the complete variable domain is ETGVTQSPTHLIKTRGQQVTLRCSSQSGHNTVSWYQQALGQGPQFIFQYYREEENGRGNFPPRFSGLQFPNYSSELNVNALELDDSALYLCASSPLDSHNQPQHFGDGTRLSIL.

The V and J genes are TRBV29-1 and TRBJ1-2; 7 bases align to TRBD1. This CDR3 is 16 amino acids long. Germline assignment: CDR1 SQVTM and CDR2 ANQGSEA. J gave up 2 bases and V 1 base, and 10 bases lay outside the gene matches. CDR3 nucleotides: TGCAGCGTTGAAGGGGGAGGAGGGGGCACGAACTATGGCTACACCTTC. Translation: CSVEGGGGGTNYGYTF.

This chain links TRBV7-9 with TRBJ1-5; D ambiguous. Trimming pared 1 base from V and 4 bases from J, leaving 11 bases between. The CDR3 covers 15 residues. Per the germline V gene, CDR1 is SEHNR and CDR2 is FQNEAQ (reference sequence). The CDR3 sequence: CASSLGSQPNQPQHF. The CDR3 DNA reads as TGTGCCAGCAGCTTAGGTTCACAACCTAATCAGCCCCAGCATTTT.

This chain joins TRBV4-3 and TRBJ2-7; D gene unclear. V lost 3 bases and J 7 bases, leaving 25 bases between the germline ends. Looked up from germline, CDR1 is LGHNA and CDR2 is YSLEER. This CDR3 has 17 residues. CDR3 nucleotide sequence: TGCGCCAGCAGCCACTTTATTCGGCCCCGCTCCTACAATGAGCAGTACTTC. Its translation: CASSHFIRPRSYNEQYF.

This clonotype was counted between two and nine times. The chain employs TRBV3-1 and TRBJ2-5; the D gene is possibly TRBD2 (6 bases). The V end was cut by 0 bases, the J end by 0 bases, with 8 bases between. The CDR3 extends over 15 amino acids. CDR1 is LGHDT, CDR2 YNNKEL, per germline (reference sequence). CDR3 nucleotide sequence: TGTGCCAGCAGCCAAGATGGGAGGCACCAAGAGACCCAGTACTTC. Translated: CASSQDGRHQETQYF.

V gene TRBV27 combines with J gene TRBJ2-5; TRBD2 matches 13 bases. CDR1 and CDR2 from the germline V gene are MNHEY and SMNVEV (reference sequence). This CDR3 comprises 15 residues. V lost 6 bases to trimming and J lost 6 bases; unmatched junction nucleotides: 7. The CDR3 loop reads CASRTSGGALKTQYF. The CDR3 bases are TGTGCCAGCAGAACTAGCGGGGGGGCATTAAAGACCCAGTACTTC.

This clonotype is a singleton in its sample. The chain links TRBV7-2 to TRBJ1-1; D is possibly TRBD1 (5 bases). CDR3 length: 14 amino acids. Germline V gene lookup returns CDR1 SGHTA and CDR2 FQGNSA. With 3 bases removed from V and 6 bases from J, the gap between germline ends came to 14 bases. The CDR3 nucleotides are TGTGCCAGCAGCTTCAGGCAGGGCGGCTCTGAAGCTTTCTTT. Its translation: CASSFRQGGSEAFF.

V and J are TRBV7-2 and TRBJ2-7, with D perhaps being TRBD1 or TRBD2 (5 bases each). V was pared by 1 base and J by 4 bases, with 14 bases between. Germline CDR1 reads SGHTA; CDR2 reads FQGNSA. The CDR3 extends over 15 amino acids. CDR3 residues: CASSLDHYEGYEQYF. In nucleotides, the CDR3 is TGTGCCAGCAGCTTAGATCACTACGAGGGGTACGAGCAGTACTTC.

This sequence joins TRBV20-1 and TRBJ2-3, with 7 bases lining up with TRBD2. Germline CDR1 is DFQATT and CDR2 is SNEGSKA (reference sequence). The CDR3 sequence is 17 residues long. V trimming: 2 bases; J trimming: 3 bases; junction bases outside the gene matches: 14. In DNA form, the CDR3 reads TGCAGTGCTAGAAACGTGGTTGGGGGGGGAGGAACAGATACGCAGTATTTT. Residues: CSARNVVGGGGTDTQYF.

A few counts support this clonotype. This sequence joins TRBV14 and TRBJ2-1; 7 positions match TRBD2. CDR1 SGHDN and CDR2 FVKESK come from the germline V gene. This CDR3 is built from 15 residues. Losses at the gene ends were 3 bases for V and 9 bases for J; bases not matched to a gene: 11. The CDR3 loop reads CASSQQRTSSVEQFF. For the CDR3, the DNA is TGTGCCAGCAGCCAGCAGCGGACTAGTTCGGTTGAGCAGTTCTTC.

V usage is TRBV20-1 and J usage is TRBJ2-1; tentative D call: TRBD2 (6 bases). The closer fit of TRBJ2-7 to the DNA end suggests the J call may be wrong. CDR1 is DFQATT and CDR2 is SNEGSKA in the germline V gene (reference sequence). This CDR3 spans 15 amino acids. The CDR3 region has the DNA TGCAGCTCCCGGGAAGGCGGGGAGATCTACAATGAGCAGTACTTC. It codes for CSSREGGEIYNEQYF.